This T cell receptor beta chain was captured by sequencing in a study of T cells in Graves' hyperthyroidism and ophthalmopathy. Study details: Peripheral blood sampling occurred at initial diagnosis, before any treatment. Whole-study results and caveats: Ophthalmopathy, which appeared later, was predicted by the model a median roughly 6.6 months before onset.

Unmatched junction bases numbered 9, after V lost 3 bases and J lost 5 bases. Germline V CDR1 and CDR2: SEHNR, FQNEAQ (reference sequence). The CDR3 runs 15 residues. Amplification of TCR beta CDR3 regions was performed using RNA transcripts as template. An initial round of RT-PCR targeting the TCR CDR3 relied on the HTBI primer set. TCRdb reanalysed the multiplex PCR reads using MiXCR and keeps one entry per CDR3 protein. This sample has 690,000 or so distinct CDR3 sequences, with roughly a sixth found just once. This clonotype was found a few times. Its antigen is not known. The sequenced sample was blood. The gene calls are TRBV7-9 and TRBJ1-1, with TRBD1 matching 7 bases. The clonotype comes from a woman between 45 and 60 years old with Graves' hyperthyroidism that later progressed to Graves' ophthalmopathy. The DNA of the CDR3 is TGTGCCAGCAGCTTGGTAGGGGACAGTGTAACTGAAGCTTTCTTT. Amino acid sequence: CASSLVGDSVTEAFF.